These 9 T cell receptor beta chains originate from one sample sequenced in a study of control samples from healthy donors and cancer patients. Libraries were prepared by immunoSEQ multiplex PCR; TCRdb keeps only in-frame clonotypes and omits some of them. The data hold 90,000 to 150,000 clones, with more than 70% observed a single time. The sequencing sample was made of blood. These receptors were obtained from a man aged 40-55 years in good health.

The chain combines TRBV21-1 with TRBJ2-1; the table assigns TRBD2, which was not confirmed against the DNA. TRBV21-1 is noted as a pseudogene. This CDR3 has 13 residues. The CDR3 loop is CASSKWSGNEQFF. The DNA of the CDR3 is TGTGCCAGCAGCAAATGGAGCGGCAATGAGCAGTTCTTC.

The chain has TRBV6-6 and TRBJ1-2, with D possibly matching TRBD1 (6 bases). V was trimmed by 2 bases and J by 0 bases, leaving 13 bases between them. The germline CDR1 and CDR2 sequences are MNHNY and SVGAGI (reference sequence). The CDR3 contains 16 residues. The CDR3 here is CASSYQQGSSNYGYTF. CDR3 bases: TGTGCCAGCAGTTACCAGCAGGGGTCATCTAACTATGGCTACACCTTC.

This chain joins TRBV6-1 and TRBJ1-1; tentative D call: TRBD1 (5 bases). Germline CDR1 and CDR2: MNHNS and SASEGT. Trimming left V 3 bases short and J 7 bases short, with 18 bases between. This CDR3 region has 15 residues. CDR3 sequence reads: CASSDPLGGFGEAFF. CDR3 nucleotides: TGTGCCAGCAGTGACCCCCTCGGGGGTTTTGGTGAAGCTTTCTTT.

This clone was counted once. The rearrangement links TRBV5-4 to TRBJ1-2, with 9 bases identical to TRBD1. Trimming took 0 bases from V and 2 from J; bases not matched to a gene: 2. Germline assignment: CDR1 SGHNT and CDR2 YYREEE (reference sequence). CDR3 size: 15 residues. DNA for the CDR3: TGTGCCAGCAGCTTGGTACAGGGGGCAAACTATGGCTACACCTTC. This sequence encodes CASSLVQGANYGYTF.

The chain combines TRBV12-5 with TRBJ2-1, with 14 positions matching TRBD2. The CDR3 has 15 residues. The V gene end was trimmed by 7 bases and the J gene end by 10 bases; junction bases not matched to a gene: 9. CDR1 is LGHNT, CDR2 FRNRAP, per germline. CDR3 sequence (DNA): TGTGCTAGTGACCAGACTAGCGGGGGGGCGGGGGAGCAGTTCTTC. This encodes CASDQTSGGAGEQFF.

The chain has TRBV23-1 and TRBJ2-3, with 10 bases lining up with TRBD2. TRBV23-1 is an ORF, and what it does is uncertain. This CDR3 has 19 amino acids. Unmatched junction bases numbered 13, after V lost 4 bases and J lost 0 bases. The CDR3 nucleotides are TGCGCCAGCAGTCGGAGAATAGCGGGGGGCCATACTAGCACAGATACGCAGTATTTT. Its protein product is CASSRRIAGGHTSTDTQYF.

The chain combines TRBV7-9 with TRBJ1-6; 7 bases match TRBD1. This CDR3 is 17 amino acids long. V shed 4 bases, J shed 10 bases, and the junction held 16 bases outside the gene matches. CDR1 and CDR2 from the germline V gene are SEHNR and FQNEAQ (reference sequence). The CDR3 DNA reads TGTGCCAGCAGCTCATCCGGGACAGACATCATCCTATCACCCCTCCACTTT. This translates into CASSSSGTDIILSPLHF. The full variable domain, in which reference TRBV7-9 and TRBJ1-6 provide the parts outside the CDR3, is DTGVSQNPRHKITKRGQNVTFRCDPISEHNRLYWYRQTLGQGPEFLTYFQNEAQLEKSRLLSDRFSAERPKGSFSTLEIQRTEQGDSAMYLCASSSSGTDIILSPLHFGNGTRLTVT.

The CDR3 DNA is TGTGCCAGCAGCTGGGGGGCTGAGGGCTATGGCTACACCTTC. Translation: CASSWGAEGYGYTF. The V gene is TRBV5-4, the J gene TRBJ1-2; a possible D gene is TRBD1 (6 bases). Germline CDR1 SGHNT, CDR2 YYREEE (reference sequence). The CDR3 contains 14 residues. The ends were cut back, 3 bases at V and 4 bases at J, with 13 bases in the middle.

This clone was detected only once. The genes are TRBV29-1 and TRBJ2-2; 10 nucleotides line up with TRBD2. Germline-derived CDR1 and CDR2 are SQVTM and ANQGSEA. Trimming cost V 5 bases and J 2 bases; bases outside gene matches: 5. This CDR3 is built from 15 residues. CDR3 DNA sequence: TGCAGCGTTCTAGCGGGGGTACCTAACACCGGGGAGCTGTTTTTT. Residues: CSVLAGVPNTGELFF.